This T cell receptor (beta chain) comes out of a study of blood T cell repertoires in COVID-19. The Seattle patients joined while their infection was active and were tracked longitudinally afterward. The CDR3 has 15 amino acids. CDR1 MGHRA and CDR2 YSYEKL come from the germline V gene. V was clipped by 3 bases and J by 7 bases, with 19 bases between them. Under the authors' procedure: Nucleated cell number was recorded as an estimate derived from reference gene primer amplification. Here immunoSEQ multiplex PCR was the method, and the copy in TCRdb shows in-frame clones only, minus some. The DNA was the basis for D and trimming; V, J and clone size are from that table. The sample has about 350,000 clones; 85% to 90% are singletons.

The sequence derives from a woman aged 70-85 years with COVID-19, enrolled during active disease. The sample comprised peripheral blood. The gene calls are TRBV4-1 and TRBJ2-7, with D hard to call. The CDR3, as DNA: TGCGCCAGCAGCCACAAGGTCCAGGTTTTCCTGGAGCAGTACTTC. Amino acids: CASSHKVQVFLEQYF.